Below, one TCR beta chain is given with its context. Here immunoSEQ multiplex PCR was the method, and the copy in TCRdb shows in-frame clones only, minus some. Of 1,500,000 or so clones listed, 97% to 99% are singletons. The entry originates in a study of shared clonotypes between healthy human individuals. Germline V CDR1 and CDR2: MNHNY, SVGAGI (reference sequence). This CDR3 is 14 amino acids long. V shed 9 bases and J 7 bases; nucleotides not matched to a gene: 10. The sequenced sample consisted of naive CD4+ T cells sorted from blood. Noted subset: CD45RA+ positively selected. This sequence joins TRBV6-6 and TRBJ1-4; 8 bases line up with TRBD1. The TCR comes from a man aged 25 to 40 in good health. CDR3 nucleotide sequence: TGTGCCAGTGGAACAGGGGGTCGATCTGAAAAACTGTTTTTT. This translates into CASGTGGRSEKLFF.